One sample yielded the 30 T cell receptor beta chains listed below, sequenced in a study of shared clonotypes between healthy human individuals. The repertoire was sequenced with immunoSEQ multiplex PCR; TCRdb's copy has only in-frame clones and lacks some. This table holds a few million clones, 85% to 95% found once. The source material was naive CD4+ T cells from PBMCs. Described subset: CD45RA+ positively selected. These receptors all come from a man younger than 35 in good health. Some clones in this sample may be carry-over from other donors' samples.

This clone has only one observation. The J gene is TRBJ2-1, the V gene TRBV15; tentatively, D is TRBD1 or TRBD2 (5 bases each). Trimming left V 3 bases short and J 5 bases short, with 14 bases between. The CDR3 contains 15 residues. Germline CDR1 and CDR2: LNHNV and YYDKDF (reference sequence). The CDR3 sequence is CATSRGVVLNNEQFF. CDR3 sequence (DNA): TGTGCCACCAGCAGGGGGGTGGTTTTGAACAATGAGCAGTTCTTC.

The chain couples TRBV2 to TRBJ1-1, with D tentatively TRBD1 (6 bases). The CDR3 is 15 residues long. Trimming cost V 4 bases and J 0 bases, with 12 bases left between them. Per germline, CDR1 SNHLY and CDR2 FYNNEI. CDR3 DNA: TGTGCCAGCAGTGGCCCGGGGGCTTTGAACACTGAAGCTTTCTTT. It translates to CASSGPGALNTEAFF.

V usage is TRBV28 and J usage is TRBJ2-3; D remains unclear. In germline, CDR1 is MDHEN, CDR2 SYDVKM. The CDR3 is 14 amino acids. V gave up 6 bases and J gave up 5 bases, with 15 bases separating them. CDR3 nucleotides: TGTGCCAGCAGCCCAGACCGTGCCGGAGATACGCAGTATTTT. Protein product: CASSPDRAGDTQYF. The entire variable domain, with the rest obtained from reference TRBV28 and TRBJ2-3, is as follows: DVKVTQSSRYLVKRTGEKVFLECVQDMDHENMFWYRQDPGLGLRLIYFSYDVKMKEKGDIPEGYSVSREKKERFSLILESASTNQTSMYLCASSPDRAGDTQYFGPGTRLTVL.

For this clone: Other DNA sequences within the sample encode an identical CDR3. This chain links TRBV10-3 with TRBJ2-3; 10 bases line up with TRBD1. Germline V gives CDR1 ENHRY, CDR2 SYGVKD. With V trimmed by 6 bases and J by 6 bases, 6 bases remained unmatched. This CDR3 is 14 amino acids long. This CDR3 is CAIRGQGNTDTQYF. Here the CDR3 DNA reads TGTGCCATCAGGGGACAGGGGAATACGGATACGCAGTATTTT.

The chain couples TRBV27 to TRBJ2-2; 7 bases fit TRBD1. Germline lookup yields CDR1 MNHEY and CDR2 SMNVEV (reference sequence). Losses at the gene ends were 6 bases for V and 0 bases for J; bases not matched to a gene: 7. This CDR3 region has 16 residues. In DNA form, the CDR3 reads TGTGCCAGCAGGGGACAGTCCCGCTCGAACACCGGGGAGCTGTTTTTT. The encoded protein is CASRGQSRSNTGELFF.

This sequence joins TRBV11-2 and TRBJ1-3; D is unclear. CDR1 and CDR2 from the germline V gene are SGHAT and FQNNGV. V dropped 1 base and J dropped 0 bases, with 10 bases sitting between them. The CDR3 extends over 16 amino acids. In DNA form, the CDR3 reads TGTGCCAGCAGCTTAGGGAGCCCCCTCTCTGGAAACACCATATATTTT. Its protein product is CASSLGSPLSGNTIYF.

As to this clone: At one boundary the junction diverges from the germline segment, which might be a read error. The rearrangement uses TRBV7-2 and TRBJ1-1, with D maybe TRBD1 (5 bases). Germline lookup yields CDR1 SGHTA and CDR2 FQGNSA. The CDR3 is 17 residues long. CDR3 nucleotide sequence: TGTGCCAGCACCTTAGACAGTATCAGGGTAGGTGACACTGAAGCTTTCTTT. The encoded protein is CASTLDSIRVGDTEAFF. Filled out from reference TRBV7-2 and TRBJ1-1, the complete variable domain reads GAGVSQSPSNKVTEKGKDVELRCDPISGHTALYWYRQSLGQGLEFLIYFQGNSAPDKSGLPSDRFSAERTGGSVSTLTIQRTQQEDSAVYLCASTLDSIRVGDTEAFFGQGTRLTVV.

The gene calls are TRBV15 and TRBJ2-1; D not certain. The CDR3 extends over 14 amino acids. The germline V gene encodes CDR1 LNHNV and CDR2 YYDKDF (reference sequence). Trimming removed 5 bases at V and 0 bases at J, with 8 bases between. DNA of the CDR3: TGTGCCACCAGCGACCCGAGCTCCTACAATGAGCAGTTCTTC. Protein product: CATSDPSSYNEQFF.

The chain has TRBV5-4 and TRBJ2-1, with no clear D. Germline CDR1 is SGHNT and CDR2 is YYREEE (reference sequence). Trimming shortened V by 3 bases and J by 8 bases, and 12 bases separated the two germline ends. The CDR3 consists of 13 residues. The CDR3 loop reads CASSSRGSDEQFF. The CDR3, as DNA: TGTGCCAGCAGCTCTCGCGGTTCGGATGAGCAGTTCTTC.

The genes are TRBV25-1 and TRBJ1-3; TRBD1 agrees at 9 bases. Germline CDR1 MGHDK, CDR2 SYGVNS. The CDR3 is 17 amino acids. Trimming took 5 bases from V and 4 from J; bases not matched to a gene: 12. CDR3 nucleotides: TGTGCCAGCAGTCGGGGACAGGGTGTACTATCGGGAAACACCATATATTTT. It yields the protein CASSRGQGVLSGNTIYF.

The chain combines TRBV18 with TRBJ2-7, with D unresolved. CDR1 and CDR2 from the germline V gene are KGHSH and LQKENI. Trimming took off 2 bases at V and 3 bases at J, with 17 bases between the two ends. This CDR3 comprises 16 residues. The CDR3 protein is CASSPGSAHSSYEQYF. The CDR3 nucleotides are TGTGCCAGCTCACCAGGTAGTGCCCACTCCAGCTACGAGCAGTACTTC.

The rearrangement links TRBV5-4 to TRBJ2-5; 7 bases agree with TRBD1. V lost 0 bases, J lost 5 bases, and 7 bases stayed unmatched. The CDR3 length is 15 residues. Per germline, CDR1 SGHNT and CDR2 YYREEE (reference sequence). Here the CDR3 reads CASSLGGGYRETQYF. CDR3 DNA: TGTGCCAGCAGCTTGGGAGGGGGCTATCGGGAGACCCAGTACTTC.

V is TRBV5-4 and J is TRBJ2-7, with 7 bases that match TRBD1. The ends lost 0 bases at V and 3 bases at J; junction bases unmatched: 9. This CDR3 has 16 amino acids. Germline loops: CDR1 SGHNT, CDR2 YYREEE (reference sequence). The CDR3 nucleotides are TGTGCCAGCAGCTTGGGGCATAGGACAGGACGCTACGAGCAGTACTTC. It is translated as CASSLGHRTGRYEQYF.

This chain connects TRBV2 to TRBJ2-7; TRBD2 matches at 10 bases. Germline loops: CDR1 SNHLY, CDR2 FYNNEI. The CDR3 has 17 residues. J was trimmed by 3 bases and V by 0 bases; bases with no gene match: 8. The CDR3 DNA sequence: TGTGCCAGCAGTGAAGCGACTACAGCGGGAGGGTTCTACGAGCAGTACTTC. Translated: CASSEATTAGGFYEQYF.

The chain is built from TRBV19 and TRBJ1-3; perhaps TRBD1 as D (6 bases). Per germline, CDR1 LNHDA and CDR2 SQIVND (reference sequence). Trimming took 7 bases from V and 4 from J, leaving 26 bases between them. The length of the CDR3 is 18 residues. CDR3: CASKRWTPTGKEGNTIYF. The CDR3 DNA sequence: TGTGCCAGTAAGAGATGGACCCCGACAGGCAAAGAAGGAAACACCATATATTTT.

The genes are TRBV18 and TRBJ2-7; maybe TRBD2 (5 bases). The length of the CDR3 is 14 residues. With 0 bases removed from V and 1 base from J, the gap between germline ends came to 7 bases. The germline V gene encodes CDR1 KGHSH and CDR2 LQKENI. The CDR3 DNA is TGTGCCAGCTCACCACCCACTAGTTCCTACGAGCAGTACTTC. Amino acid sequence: CASSPPTSSYEQYF.

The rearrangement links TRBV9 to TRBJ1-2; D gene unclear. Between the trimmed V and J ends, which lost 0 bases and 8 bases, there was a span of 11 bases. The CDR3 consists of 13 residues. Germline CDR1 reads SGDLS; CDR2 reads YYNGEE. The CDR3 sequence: CASSVGADGGYTF. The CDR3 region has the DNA TGTGCCAGCAGCGTAGGGGCAGACGGCGGCTACACCTTC.

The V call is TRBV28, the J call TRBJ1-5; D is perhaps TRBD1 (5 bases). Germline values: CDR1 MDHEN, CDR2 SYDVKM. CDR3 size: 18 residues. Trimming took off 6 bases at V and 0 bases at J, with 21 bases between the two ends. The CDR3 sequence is CASSPIPRQIYSNQPQHF. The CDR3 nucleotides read TGTGCCAGCAGCCCCATTCCCAGACAGATTTATAGCAATCAGCCCCAGCATTTT.

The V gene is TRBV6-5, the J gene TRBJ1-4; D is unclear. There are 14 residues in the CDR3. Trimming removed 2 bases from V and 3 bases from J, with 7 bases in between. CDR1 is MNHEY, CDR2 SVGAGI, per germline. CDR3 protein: CASSYGAANEKLFF. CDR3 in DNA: TGTGCCAGCAGTTACGGCGCAGCTAATGAAAAACTGTTTTTT.

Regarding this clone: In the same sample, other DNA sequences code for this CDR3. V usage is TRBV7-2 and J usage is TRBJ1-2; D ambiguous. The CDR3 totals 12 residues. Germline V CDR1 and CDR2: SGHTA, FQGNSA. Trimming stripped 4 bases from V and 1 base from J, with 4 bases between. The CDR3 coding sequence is TGTGCCAGCAGCTCGTATAACTATGGCTACACCTTC. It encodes CASSSYNYGYTF.

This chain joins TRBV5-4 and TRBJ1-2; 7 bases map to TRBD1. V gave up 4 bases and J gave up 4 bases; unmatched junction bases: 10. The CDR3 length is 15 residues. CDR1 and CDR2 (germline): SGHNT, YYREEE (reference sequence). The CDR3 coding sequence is TGTGCCAGCAGCCCGGGACAGCCAGAGGGCTATGGCTACACCTTC. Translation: CASSPGQPEGYGYTF. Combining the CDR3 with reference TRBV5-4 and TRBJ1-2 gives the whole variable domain ETGVTQSPTHLIKTRGQQVTLRCSSQSGHNTVSWYQQALGQGPQFIFQYYREEENGRGNFPPRFSGLQFPNYSSELNVNALELDDSALYLCASSPGQPEGYGYTFGSGTRLTVV.

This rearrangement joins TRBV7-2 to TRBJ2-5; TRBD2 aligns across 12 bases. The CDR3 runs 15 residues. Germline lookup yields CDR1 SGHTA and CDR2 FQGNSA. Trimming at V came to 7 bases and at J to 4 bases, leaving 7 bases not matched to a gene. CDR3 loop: CASTTPGLAGETQYF. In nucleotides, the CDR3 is TGTGCCAGCACCACCCCGGGACTAGCGGGAGAGACCCAGTACTTC.

CDR3 coding DNA: TGTGCCATCAGCGGGCGGGGCTCTGGGGCCAACGTCCTGACTTTC. It is translated as CAISGRGSGANVLTF. The chain uses TRBV10-3 and TRBJ2-6; perhaps TRBD2 as D (6 bases). The CDR3 has 15 amino acids. V was trimmed by 6 bases and J by 0 bases, leaving 9 bases between them. Germline V gene sequence: CDR1 ENHRY, CDR2 SYGVKD.

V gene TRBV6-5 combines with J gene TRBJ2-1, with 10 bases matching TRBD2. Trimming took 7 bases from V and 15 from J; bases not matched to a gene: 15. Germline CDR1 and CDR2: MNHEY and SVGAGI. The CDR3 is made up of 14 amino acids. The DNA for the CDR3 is TGTGCCAGCACTATTATAGCGGGAGGTCGGGCGACGTTCTTC. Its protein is CASTIIAGGRATFF.

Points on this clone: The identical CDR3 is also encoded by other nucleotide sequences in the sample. CDR3 in DNA: TGTGCCAGCAGCGGAAACACCATATATTTT. As protein: CASSGNTIYF. The V call is TRBV28, the J call TRBJ1-3; D is unclear. Trimming took off 6 bases at V and 4 bases at J, with 1 base between the two ends. This CDR3 region has 10 residues. The germline CDR1 and CDR2 sequences are MDHEN and SYDVKM.

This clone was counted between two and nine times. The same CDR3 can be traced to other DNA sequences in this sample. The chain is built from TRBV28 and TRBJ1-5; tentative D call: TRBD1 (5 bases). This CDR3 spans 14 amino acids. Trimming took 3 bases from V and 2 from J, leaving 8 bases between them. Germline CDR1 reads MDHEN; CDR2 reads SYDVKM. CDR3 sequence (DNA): TGTGCCAGCAGTTTGGGGACCGGCAATCAGCCCCAGCATTTT. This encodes CASSLGTGNQPQHF.

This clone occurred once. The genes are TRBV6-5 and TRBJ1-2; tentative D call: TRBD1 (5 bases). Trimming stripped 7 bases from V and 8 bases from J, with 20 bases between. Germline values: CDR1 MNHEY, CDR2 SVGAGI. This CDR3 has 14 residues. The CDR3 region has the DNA TGTGCCAGCACCGTAGGGACGTCCTCGAGCGGCTACACCTTC. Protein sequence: CASTVGTSSSGYTF.

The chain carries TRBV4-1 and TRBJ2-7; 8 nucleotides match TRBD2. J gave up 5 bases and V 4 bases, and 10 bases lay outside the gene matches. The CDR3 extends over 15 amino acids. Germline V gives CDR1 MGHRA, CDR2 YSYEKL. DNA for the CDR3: TGCGCCAGCAGCCGCGACGGGTCAGCGGGAGACGAGCAGTACTTC. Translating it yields CASSRDGSAGDEQYF.

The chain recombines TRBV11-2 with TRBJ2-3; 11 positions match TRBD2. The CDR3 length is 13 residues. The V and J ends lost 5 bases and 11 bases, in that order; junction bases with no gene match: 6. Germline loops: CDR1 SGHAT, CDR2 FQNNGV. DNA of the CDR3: TGTGCCAGCAGCCCCCTAACTAGCGGGAGGCAGTATTTT. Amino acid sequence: CASSPLTSGRQYF.

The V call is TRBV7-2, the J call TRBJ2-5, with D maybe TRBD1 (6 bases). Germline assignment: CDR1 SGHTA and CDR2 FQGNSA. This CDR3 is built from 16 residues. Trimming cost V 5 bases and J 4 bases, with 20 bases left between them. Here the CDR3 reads CASSHPGQMNVETQYF. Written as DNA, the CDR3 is TGTGCCAGCAGCCATCCGGGACAAATGAACGTAGAGACCCAGTACTTC.